A selection of T cell receptor beta chains follows, all from one sample in a study of cytomegalovirus exposure and HLA in healthy donors. Repertoires were generated with immunoSEQ multiplex PCR, while TCRdb's copy carries only in-frame clones and drops some. The table shows 160,000 or so clones, with over 75% occurring only once. The sequencing sample was made of PBMCs. These receptors were collected from a man aged 35 to 55 in good health and CMV-seropositive. Each CDR3 is given with its conserved first and last residue.

CDR3	V	J
CASSSFGGVQYF	TRBV7-2	TRBJ2-7
CASRGGGASDEQYF	TRBV11-3	TRBJ2-7
CASSLGQGTNEKLFF	TRBV5-1	TRBJ1-4
CASSLGGVNIQYF	TRBV7-2	TRBJ2-4
CASSLRLAGGSSTANGLTF	TRBV5-4	TRBJ2-6
CASSEGLAAYQETQYF	TRBV2	TRBJ2-5
CASSLGLVAGGYF	TRBV5-6	TRBJ2-5
CASSIYPGPNEQYF	TRBV19	TRBJ2-7
CASSFPRKRQFKGELFF	TRBV28	NA
CASSPNPTGATYEQYF	TRBV18	TRBJ2-7
CAIKPGQGALGEQYF	TRBV10-3	TRBJ2-7
CASSPQGRNTEAFF	TRBV5-1	TRBJ1-1
CSGGQINTEAFF	TRBV29-1	TRBJ1-1
CASTRQGARELFF	TRBV2	TRBJ2-2
CASSLGQHNEQFF	TRBV5-1	TRBJ2-1
CASSTISSYNEQFF	TRBV5-4	TRBJ2-1
CASSHTDTQYF	TRBV5-1	TRBJ2-3
CASSRPRDSEKLFF	TRBV13	TRBJ1-4
CASSLAEPGETQYF	TRBV5-1	TRBJ2-5
CASSHGGGTEAFF	TRBV7-6	TRBJ1-1
CATRDSQDEQYF	TRBV5-1	TRBJ2-7
CAWSVRVGGGFEDTEAFF	TRBV30	TRBJ1-1
CASSEGTSGRDTQYF	TRBV7-9	TRBJ2-3
CASRWGQSSYEQYF	TRBV6-1	NA
CASSPRGGMGQETQYF	TRBV7-2	TRBJ2-5
CATRDSSIGLDEQYF	TRBV15	TRBJ2-7
CASSGVGAGKNSQYF	TRBV6-5	TRBJ2-4
CASSVLQVQLQPQHF	TRBV9	TRBJ1-5
CASSFVGDGDRNF	TRBV7-9	TRBJ2-7
CASSPRGIRNQPQHF	TRBV6-5	TRBJ1-5
CASSLRLAGESDTQYF	TRBV7-9	TRBJ2-3
CASSRTGSYEQYF	TRBV14	TRBJ2-7
CASGAGGYTGELFF	TRBV2	TRBJ2-2
CASSRQGPQHF	TRBV6-6	TRBJ1-5
CASEINGGYTF	TRBV6-6	TRBJ1-2
CASSEKRTIPEAFF	TRBV6-1	TRBJ1-1
CASSSWTTKETQYF	TRBV11-2	TRBJ2-5
CASSLLGSTGDTQYF	TRBV7-9	TRBJ2-3
CASSVLAGELFF	TRBV19	TRBJ2-2
CASSLTSGTYNEQFF	TRBV5-1	TRBJ2-1
CASSGSPGHPNTEAFF	TRBV13	TRBJ1-1
CASSLYLRKLFF	TRBV11-3	TRBJ1-4
CASGGVAGVRGEQFF	TRBV25-1	TRBJ2-1
CASSRLAGRDTQYF	TRBV14	TRBJ2-3
CAISDPSNRGINEQFF	TRBV10-3	TRBJ2-1
CASSYILAGQGYNEQFF	TRBV5-1	TRBJ2-1
CASSKARQGGVKAFF	TRBV21-1	TRBJ1-1
CASSEGGLHGYTF	TRBV6-1	TRBJ1-2